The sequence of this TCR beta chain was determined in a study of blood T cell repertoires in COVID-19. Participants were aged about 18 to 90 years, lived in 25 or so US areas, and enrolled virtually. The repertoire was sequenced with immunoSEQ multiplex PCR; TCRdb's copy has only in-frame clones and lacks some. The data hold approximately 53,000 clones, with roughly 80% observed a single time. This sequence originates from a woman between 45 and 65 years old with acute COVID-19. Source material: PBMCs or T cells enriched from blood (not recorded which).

The CDR3 coding sequence is TGTGCCAGCAGCCCTTTCGCGGCAGATACGCAGTATTTT. The encoded protein is CASSPFAADTQYF. V is TRBV5-5 and J is TRBJ2-3, with D uncertain. Deletions cut 4 bases from V and 4 bases from J, with 10 bases between. There are 13 residues in the CDR3. CDR1 is SGHKS and CDR2 is YYEKEE in the germline V gene (reference sequence).